This T cell receptor beta chain was sequenced in a study of CD8 T cells in ankylosing spondylitis (dated by TCRdb to between 2016 and 2019). Broadly, across the study: The study set out to find disease-linked TCR variants by profiling T cell receptor beta repertoires in ankylosing spondylitis patients and healthy donors. In total, the full study cohort was made up of 95 to 110 healthy donors and about two dozen ankylosing spondylitis patients. Peripheral blood samples were taken, and synovial fluid was additionally collected from ankylosing spondylitis patients. Points the paper makes about the study in general: A TCR beta motif made up of eight highly homologous amino acid variants appeared to be characteristic of blood from ankylosing spondylitis patients. The disease-linked clones showed a CD8+ phenotype and occurred at relatively low frequencies in peripheral blood. According to the report, matched synovial fluid samples from ankylosing spondylitis patients were significantly enriched for the disease-linked clones. Some motif variants had previously been reported in the synovial fluid and blood of reactive arthritis patients, which suggests shared mechanisms of disease initiation.

The instrument given in TCRdb is Illumina HiSeq 2500. TCR beta libraries were prepared by quantitative 5'-RACE with molecular barcodes. From the authors' description of their analysis: A new computational method, built on a probabilistic model of VDJ rearrangement, was used to identify disease-linked TCR variants. TCRdb reprocessed the public reads (quality trimming at Q25 with fastp, clone calling with MiXCR) and kept in-frame beta chains. Entries are consolidated by CDR3 protein sequence, retaining the most common genes and DNA. The V and J calls reflect TCRdb's pipeline rather than the authors' work. In this sample the table shows approximately 400,000 distinct CDR3 sequences, more than 15% of which occur a single time. The ten largest clones add up to over 1% of the sample. Notes on this clonotype: Its binding antigen is unknown. No much larger clonotype is one base removed from it; base qualities were not supplied.

CDR1 and CDR2, looked up from the germline V gene (reference sequence), are SEHNR and FQNEAQ. V lost 3 bases and J lost 9 bases, and the count of bases not matched to a germline gene is 6. The CDR3, cysteine through phenylalanine, is 14 amino acids long. The kept DNA is CDR3 alone, 42 bases in frame from the first base. The sequenced sample was blood, either unsorted or a sorted T cell fraction (not recorded which). This receptor chain uses TRBV7-9 and TRBJ2-1, with 9 central nucleotides matching TRBD2. This sequence was found in a male donor with ankylosing spondylitis. In nucleotide form, the sequence is TGTGCCAGCAGCTTTAGCGGGAGTGGGATTGAGCAGTTCTTC. This encodes CASSFSGSGIEQFF. The full variable domain, with segments outside the CDR3 supplied by the reference TRBV7-9 and TRBJ2-1 proteins, appears as DTGVSQNPRHKITKRGQNVTFRCDPISEHNRLYWYRQTLGQGPEFLTYFQNEAQLEKSRLLSDRFSAERPKGSFSTLEIQRTEQGDSAMYLCASSFSGSGIEQFFGPGTRLTVL.